The 6 T cell receptor beta chains presented below share a single source sample, sequenced in a study of cytomegalovirus exposure and HLA in healthy donors. Assay: immunoSEQ multiplex PCR; the TCRdb copy retains only in-frame clones and omits some. The sample yields about 92,000 clones, 93% seen once. Sequencing was carried out using PBMCs. The source is a woman younger than 45 in good health and CMV-seropositive.

This chain joins TRBV11-2 and TRBJ1-1, with a weak D call TRBD1 (5 bases). Germline V gene sequence: CDR1 SGHAT, CDR2 FQNNGV. CDR3 length equals 13 residues. V lost 3 bases, J lost 1 base, and 6 bases lay in between. As DNA, the CDR3 is TGTGCCAGCAGCTTTGACAGGAACACTGAAGCTTTCTTT. Translating it yields CASSFDRNTEAFF.

The chain uses TRBV5-1 and TRBJ1-2; 7 nucleotides align to TRBD1. Unmatched junction bases numbered 8, after V lost 4 bases and J lost 8 bases. CDR1 and CDR2 (germline): SGHRS, YFSETQ. This CDR3 comprises 13 residues. The CDR3 coding sequence is TGCGCCAGCAGCGTAGGTGACAGGGCCGGCTACACCTTC. Its protein product is CASSVGDRAGYTF.

This clone was detected once. The germline gene is not matched at one end of the junction; a read error may be the cause. The rearrangement uses TRBV27 and TRBJ2-7, with 14 bases aligning to TRBD2. Germline V lookup: CDR1 MNHEY, CDR2 SMNVEV (reference sequence). CDR3 length: 15 residues. This chain's CDR3 is CASSLSIGTSGSLNF. Written as DNA, the CDR3 is TGTGCCAGCAGTTTATCGATCGGGACTAGCGGGAGCCTGAACTTC.

The gene calls are TRBV5-4 and TRBJ1-2; D gene unclear. The CDR3 totals 13 residues. Germline V gene lookup returns CDR1 SGHNT and CDR2 YYREEE (reference sequence). V was trimmed by 0 bases and J by 5 bases, leaving 8 bases between them. The CDR3 DNA is TGTGCCAGCAGCTTGGAGTCAGATTATGGCTACACCTTC. It translates to CASSLESDYGYTF.

As concerns this clone: The sample holds other DNA sequences that translate to the same CDR3. V usage is TRBV30 and J usage is TRBJ2-5; the D is unclear. Trimming left V 5 bases short and J 5 bases short, with 9 bases between. The CDR3 covers 11 residues. Germline V CDR1 and CDR2: GTSNPN, SVGIG (reference sequence). The CDR3 sequence is CAWSPGETQYF. DNA for the CDR3: TGTGCCTGGTCCCCCGGGGAGACCCAGTACTTC.

The chain uses TRBV7-2 and TRBJ2-7; 8 positions match TRBD1. Trimming cost V 1 base and J 1 base; bases outside gene matches: 12. Germline V gene sequence: CDR1 SGHTA, CDR2 FQGNSA. This CDR3 has 18 residues. CDR3 DNA sequence: TGTGCCAGCAGCTTAGGGGTCTGGACAGGGCTACGTTCCTACGAGCAGTACTTC. Encoded protein: CASSLGVWTGLRSYEQYF.